This T cell receptor beta chain was captured by sequencing in a study of OX40 agonist ivuxolimab in advanced cancers. Across the study: Ivuxolimab, an agonistic anti-OX40 (CD134) antibody, was given to patients. Findings of the study overall: Fewer expanded clones were found on average in CD4+ than in CD8+ T cells.

As for this clone: What it binds is not known.

Here immunoSEQ multiplex PCR was the method, and the copy in TCRdb shows in-frame clones only, minus some. Altogether tens of thousands of clones are present, 65% to 90% being singletons, with the ten largest covering 1.5% to 2%. V trimming: 5 bases; J trimming: 5 bases; junction bases outside the gene matches: 11. This CDR3 is 17 amino acids long. Germline V CDR1 and CDR2: PRHDT, FYEKMQ (reference sequence). The chain carries TRBV13 and TRBJ2-2; 10 bases match TRBD2. This material consisted of CD4+ or CD8+ T cells sorted from blood, taken in a trial of the OX40 agonist ivuxolimab. This TCR derives from an adult with an advanced solid tumor such as melanoma, head and neck, liver or kidney cancer. CDR3 region: CASSLRGAGGETGELFF. CDR3 sequence (DNA): TGTGCCAGCAGCCTCCGGGGAGCGGGGGGGGAAACCGGGGAGCTGTTTTTT. Together with reference TRBV13 and TRBJ2-2, the CDR3 gives the full variable domain: AAGVIQSPRHLIKEKRETATLKCYPIPRHDTVYWYQQGPGQDPQFLISFYEKMQSDKGSIPDRFSAQQFSDYHSELNMSSLELGDSALYFCASSLRGAGGETGELFFGEGSRLTVL.